The 3 T cell receptor beta chains reported below all come from one sample, sequenced in a study of control samples from healthy donors and cancer patients (TCRdb year 2020). Libraries were constructed by the immunoSEQ multiplex PCR assay. In TCRdb, the immuneACCESS table is reduced to in-frame sequences with V and J assigned. These tables do not hold every clone; where another copy was compared, an unresolved V gene accounts for under half, and the others remain unexplained. For this sample the table gives about 130,000 clones, of which roughly 94% were detected only once. The ten largest account for more than 13% of the sample. Specimen: PBMCs. All receptors derive from a man in his 60s with colorectal cancer.

This chain joins TRBV10-3 and TRBJ1-6; D is undetermined. CDR3 length equals 13 residues. Trimming removed 0 bases at V and 7 bases at J, with 4 bases between. Germline V lookup: CDR1 ENHRY, CDR2 SYGVKD. The CDR3 reads CAISESKNSPLHF. CDR3 nucleotide sequence: TGTGCCATCAGTGAGTCGAAGAATTCACCCCTCCACTTT.

This clone was observed once. The genes are TRBV19 and TRBJ2-1, with a tentative D call TRBD1 (5 bases). This CDR3 contains 17 residues. Germline V CDR1 and CDR2: LNHDA, SQIVND (reference sequence). The V end was cut by 3 bases, the J end by 5 bases, with 20 bases between. For the CDR3, the DNA is TGTGCCAGTAGTATTAGGAAAGGGGCATCGACAGACAATGAGCAGTTCTTC. Translating it yields CASSIRKGASTDNEQFF.

The CDR3, as DNA: TGTGCCACGAGCTTCCGGGGGATAGAGACCCAGTACTTC. The encoded protein is CATSFRGIETQYF. The chain employs TRBV19 and TRBJ2-5; D is perhaps TRBD2 (6 bases). Trimming shortened V by 10 bases and J by 4 bases, and 16 bases separated the two germline ends. Germline values: CDR1 LNHDA, CDR2 SQIVND (reference sequence). The length of the CDR3 is 13 residues.